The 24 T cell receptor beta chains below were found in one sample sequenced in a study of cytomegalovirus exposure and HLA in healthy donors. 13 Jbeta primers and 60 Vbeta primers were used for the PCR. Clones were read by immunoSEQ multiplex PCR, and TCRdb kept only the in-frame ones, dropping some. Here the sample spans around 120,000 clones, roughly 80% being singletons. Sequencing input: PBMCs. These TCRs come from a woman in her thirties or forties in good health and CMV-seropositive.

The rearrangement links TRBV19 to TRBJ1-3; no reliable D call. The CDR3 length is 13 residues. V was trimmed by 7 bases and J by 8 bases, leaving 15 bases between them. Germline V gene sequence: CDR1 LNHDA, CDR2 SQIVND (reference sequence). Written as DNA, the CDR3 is TGTGCCAGTAAGTGGTCCGCGGCGGACACCATATATTTT. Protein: CASKWSAADTIYF.

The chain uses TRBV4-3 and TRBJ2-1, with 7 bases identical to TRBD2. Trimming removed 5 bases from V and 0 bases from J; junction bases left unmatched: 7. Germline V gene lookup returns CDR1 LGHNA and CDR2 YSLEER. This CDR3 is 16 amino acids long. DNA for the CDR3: TGCGCCAGCAGCTTACAAACTAGCGTCTCCTACAATGAGCAGTTCTTC. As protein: CASSLQTSVSYNEQFF.

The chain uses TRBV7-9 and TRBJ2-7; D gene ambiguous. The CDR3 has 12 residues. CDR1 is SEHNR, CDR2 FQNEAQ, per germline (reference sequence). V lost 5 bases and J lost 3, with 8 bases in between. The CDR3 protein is CASSENSYEQYF. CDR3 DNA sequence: TGTGCCAGCAGCGAAAACAGCTACGAGCAGTACTTC.

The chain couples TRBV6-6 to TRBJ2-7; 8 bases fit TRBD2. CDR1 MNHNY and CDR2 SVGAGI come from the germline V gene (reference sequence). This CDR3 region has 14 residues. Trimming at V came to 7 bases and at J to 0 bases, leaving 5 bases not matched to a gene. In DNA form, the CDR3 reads TGTGCCAGCATCCATAGCGGGGACTCCTACGAGCAGTACTTC. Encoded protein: CASIHSGDSYEQYF.

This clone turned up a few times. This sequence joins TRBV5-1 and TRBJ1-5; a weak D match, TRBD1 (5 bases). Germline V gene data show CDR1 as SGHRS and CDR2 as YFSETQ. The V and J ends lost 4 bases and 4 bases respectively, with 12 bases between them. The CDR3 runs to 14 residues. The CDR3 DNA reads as TGCGCCAGCAGCCCGGACAATAGGAATCAGCCCCAGCATTTT. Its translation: CASSPDNRNQPQHF. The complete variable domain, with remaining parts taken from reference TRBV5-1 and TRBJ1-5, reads KAGVTQTPRYLIKTRGQQVTLSCSPISGHRSVSWYQQTPGQGLQFLFEYFSETQRNKGNFPGRFSGRQFSNSRSEMNVSTLELGDSALYLCASSPDNRNQPQHFGDGTRLSIL.

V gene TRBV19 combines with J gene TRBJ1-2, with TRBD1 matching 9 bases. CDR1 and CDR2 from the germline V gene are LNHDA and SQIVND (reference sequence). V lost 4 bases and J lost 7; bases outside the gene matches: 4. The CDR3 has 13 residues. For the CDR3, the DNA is TGTGCCAGTAGTAGACAGGGGGTACGTGGCTACACCTTC. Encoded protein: CASSRQGVRGYTF.

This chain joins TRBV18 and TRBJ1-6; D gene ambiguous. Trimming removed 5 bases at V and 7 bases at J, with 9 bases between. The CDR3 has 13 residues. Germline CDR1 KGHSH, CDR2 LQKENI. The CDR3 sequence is CASSAEGNSPLHF. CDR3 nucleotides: TGTGCCAGCTCAGCTGAGGGCAATTCACCCCTCCACTTT.

The CDR3 coding sequence is TGTGCCAGCAGTTACTCGTGGACTAGCGGGTACTACGAGCAGTACTTC. Protein: CASSYSWTSGYYEQYF. This rearrangement joins TRBV6-5 to TRBJ2-7; TRBD2 aligns across 11 bases. Germline CDR1 is MNHEY and CDR2 is SVGAGI. The CDR3 has 16 amino acids. Trimming at V came to 0 bases and at J to 3 bases, leaving 4 bases not matched to a gene.

The CDR3 is CASSWKESVGPQYF. CDR3 sequence (DNA): TGTGCCAGCAGTTGGAAGGAATCGGTGGGGCCCCAGTACTTC. The rearrangement uses TRBV5-4 and TRBJ2-5, with D possibly being TRBD1 (5 bases). Germline V lookup: CDR1 SGHNT, CDR2 YYREEE (reference sequence). Trimming shortened V by 5 bases and J by 9 bases, and 20 bases separated the two germline ends. CDR3 size: 14 residues.

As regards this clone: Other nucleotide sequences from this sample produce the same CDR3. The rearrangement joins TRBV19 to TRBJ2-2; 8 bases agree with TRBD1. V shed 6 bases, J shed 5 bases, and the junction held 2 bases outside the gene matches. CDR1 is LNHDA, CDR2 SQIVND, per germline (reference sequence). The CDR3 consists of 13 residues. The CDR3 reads CASSRTGTGELFF. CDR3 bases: TGTGCCAGTAGCCGGACAGGGACCGGGGAGCTGTTTTTT.

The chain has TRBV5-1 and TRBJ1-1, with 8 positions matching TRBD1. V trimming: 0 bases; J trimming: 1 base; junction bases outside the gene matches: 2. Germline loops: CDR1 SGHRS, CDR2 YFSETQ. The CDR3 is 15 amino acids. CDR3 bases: TGCGCCAGCAGCTTGGGGACAGGGAGGAACACTGAAGCTTTCTTT. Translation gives CASSLGTGRNTEAFF.

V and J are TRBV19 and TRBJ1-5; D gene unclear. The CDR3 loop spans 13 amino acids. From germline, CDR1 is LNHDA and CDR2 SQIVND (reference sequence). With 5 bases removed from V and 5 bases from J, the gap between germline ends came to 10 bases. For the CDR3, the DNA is TGTGCCAGTAGTCTTCAAAGAGATCAGCCCCAGCATTTT. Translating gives CASSLQRDQPQHF.

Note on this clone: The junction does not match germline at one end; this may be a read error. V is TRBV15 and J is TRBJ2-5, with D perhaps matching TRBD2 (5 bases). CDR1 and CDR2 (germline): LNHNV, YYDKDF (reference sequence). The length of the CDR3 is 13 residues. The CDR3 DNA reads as TGTGCCACCAGGAGAGGGCCCCAAGAGACCCAGTACTTC. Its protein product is CATRRGPQETQYF.

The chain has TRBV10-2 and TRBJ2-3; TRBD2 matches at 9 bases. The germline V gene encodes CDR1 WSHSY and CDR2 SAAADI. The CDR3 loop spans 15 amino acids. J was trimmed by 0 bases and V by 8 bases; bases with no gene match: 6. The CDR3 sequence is CASGTSGPSTDTQYF. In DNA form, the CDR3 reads TGCGCCAGCGGAACTAGCGGGCCTAGCACAGATACGCAGTATTTT.

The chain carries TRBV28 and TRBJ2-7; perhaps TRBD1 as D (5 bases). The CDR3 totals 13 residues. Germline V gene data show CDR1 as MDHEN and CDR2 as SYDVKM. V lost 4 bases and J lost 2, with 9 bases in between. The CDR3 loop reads CASSSGIPYEQYF. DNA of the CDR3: TGTGCCAGCAGTTCAGGGATCCCCTACGAGCAGTACTTC.

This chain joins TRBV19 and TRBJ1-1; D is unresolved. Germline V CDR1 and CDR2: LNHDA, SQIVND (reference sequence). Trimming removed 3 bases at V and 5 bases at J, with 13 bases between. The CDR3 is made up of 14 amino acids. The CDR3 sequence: CASSIVEGFTEAFF. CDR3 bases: TGTGCCAGTAGTATTGTGGAGGGTTTTACTGAAGCTTTCTTT.

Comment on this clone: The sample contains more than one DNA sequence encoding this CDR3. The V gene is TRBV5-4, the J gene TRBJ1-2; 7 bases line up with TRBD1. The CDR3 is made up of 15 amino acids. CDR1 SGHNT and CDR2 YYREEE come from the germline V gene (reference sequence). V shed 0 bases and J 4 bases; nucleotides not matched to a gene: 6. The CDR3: CASSLALQGTYGYTF. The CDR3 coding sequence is TGTGCCAGCAGCTTGGCCCTACAGGGGACCTATGGCTACACCTTC.

CDR3 amino acids: CASSRSGGGETQYF. The CDR3 DNA reads as TGCGCCAGCAGTCGTAGCGGGGGTGGAGAGACCCAGTACTTC. The chain links TRBV5-1 to TRBJ2-5; 9 bases agree with TRBD2. The V gene's germline CDR1 is SGHRS and CDR2 YFSETQ. The CDR3 is made up of 14 amino acids. Trimming removed 5 bases from V and 4 bases from J; junction bases left unmatched: 6.

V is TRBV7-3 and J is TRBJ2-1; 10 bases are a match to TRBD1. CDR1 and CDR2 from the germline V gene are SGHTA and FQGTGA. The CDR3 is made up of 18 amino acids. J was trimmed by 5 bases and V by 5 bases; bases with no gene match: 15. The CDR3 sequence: CASSAQPSGTGEHNEQFF. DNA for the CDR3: TGTGCCAGCAGCGCCCAACCGTCCGGGACAGGGGAACACAATGAGCAGTTCTTC.

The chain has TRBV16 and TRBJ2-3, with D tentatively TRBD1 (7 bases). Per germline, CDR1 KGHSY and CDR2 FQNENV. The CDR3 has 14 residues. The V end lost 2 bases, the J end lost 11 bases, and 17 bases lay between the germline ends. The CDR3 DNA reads TGTGCCAGCAGCCAACAGGGGGGACTCCTTGGGCAGTATTTT. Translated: CASSQQGGLLGQYF. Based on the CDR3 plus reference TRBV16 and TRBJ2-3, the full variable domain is GEEVAQTPKHLVRGEGQKAKLYCAPIKGHSYVFWYQQVLKNEFKFLISFQNENVFDETGMPKERFSAKCLPNSPCSLEIQATKLEDSAVYFCASSQQGGLLGQYFGPGTRLTVL.

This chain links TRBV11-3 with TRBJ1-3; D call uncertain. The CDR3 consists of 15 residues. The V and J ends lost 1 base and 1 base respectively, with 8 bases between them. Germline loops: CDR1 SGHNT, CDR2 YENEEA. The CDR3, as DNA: TGTGCCAGCAGCTTAGCTGAGGGATCTGGAAACACCATATATTTT. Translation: CASSLAEGSGNTIYF.

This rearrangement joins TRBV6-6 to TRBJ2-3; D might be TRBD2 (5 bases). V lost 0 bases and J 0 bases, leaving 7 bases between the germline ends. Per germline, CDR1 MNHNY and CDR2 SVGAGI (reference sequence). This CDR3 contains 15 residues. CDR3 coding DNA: TGTGCCAGCAGTTACTCGGGCGGGAGCACAGATACGCAGTATTTT. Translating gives CASSYSGGSTDTQYF.

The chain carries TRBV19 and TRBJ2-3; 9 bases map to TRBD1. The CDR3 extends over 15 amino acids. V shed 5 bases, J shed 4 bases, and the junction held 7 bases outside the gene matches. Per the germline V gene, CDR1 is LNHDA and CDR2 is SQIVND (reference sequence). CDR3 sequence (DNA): TGTGCCAGTAGTGCACAGGGGGCAACCCCAGATACGCAGTATTTT. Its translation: CASSAQGATPDTQYF.

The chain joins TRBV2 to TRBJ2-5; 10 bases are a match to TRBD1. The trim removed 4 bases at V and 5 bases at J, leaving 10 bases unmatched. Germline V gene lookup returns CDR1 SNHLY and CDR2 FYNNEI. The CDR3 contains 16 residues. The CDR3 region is CASSASVGTGVETQYF. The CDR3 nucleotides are TGTGCCAGCAGTGCAAGTGTCGGGACAGGGGTCGAGACCCAGTACTTC.